The 31 T cell receptor beta chains given below trace back to one sample, sequenced in a study of T cell responses to AZD1222 COVID-19 vaccine. Data came from immunoSEQ multiplex PCR; TCRdb stores just in-frame clones and leaves some out. The table has 150,000 to 200,000 clones, 90% to 95% seen once; the top ten hold 0.7% to 0.9%. The sample consisted of peripheral blood, taken on day 0 of AZD1222 vaccination. The receptors were sampled from an adult in good health.

The chain has TRBV23-1 and TRBJ1-2; 7 bases are a match to TRBD1. Being an ORF, TRBV23-1 has a function that is uncertain. Losses at the gene ends were 4 bases for V and 0 bases for J; bases not matched to a gene: 8. This CDR3 spans 16 amino acids. The CDR3 coding sequence is TGCGCCAGCAGTCCCACCCCCGGGACAGCTAACTATGGCTACACCTTC. Translating gives CASSPTPGTANYGYTF.

The V gene is TRBV12-3 or TRBV12-4, the J gene TRBJ1-1, with D hard to call. The V end was cut by 2 bases, the J end by 3 bases, with 7 bases between. The CDR3 length is 13 residues. This chain's CDR3 is CASSLFKDTEAFF. The DNA of the CDR3 is TGTGCCAGCAGTTTATTCAAGGACACTGAAGCTTTCTTT.

The gene calls are TRBV2 and TRBJ2-5, with 10 bases fitting TRBD1. This CDR3 is built from 14 residues. The V and J ends lost 4 bases and 5 bases, in that order; junction bases with no gene match: 4. The germline V gene has CDR1 SNHLY and CDR2 FYNNEI. CDR3 protein: CASSGQGARETQYF. The CDR3 region has the DNA TGTGCCAGCAGTGGACAGGGGGCGCGGGAGACCCAGTACTTC.

This clone came up once. CDR3 amino acids: CASRAPGLAETTDTQYF. The CDR3 nucleotides read TGTGCCAGCAGGGCTCCGGGACTAGCAGAAACCACAGATACGCAGTATTTT. The V and J genes are TRBV5-4 and TRBJ2-3; 9 bases map to TRBD2. The CDR3 is 17 residues long. In germline, CDR1 is SGHNT, CDR2 YYREEE (reference sequence). The trim removed 5 bases at V and 2 bases at J, leaving 12 bases unmatched.

This chain links TRBV2 with TRBJ2-5; TRBD1 matches at 7 bases. CDR3 size: 11 residues. Unmatched junction bases numbered 1, after V lost 8 bases and J lost 4 bases. In germline, CDR1 is SNHLY, CDR2 FYNNEI. The CDR3 spells CASQGVETQYF. CDR3 in DNA: TGTGCCAGCCAGGGGGTAGAGACCCAGTACTTC. Together with reference TRBV2 and TRBJ2-5, the CDR3 gives the full variable domain: EPEVTQTPSHQVTQMGQEVILRCVPISNHLYFYWYRQILGQKVEFLVSFYNNEISEKSEIFDDQFSVERPDGSNFTLKIRSTKLEDSAMYFCASQGVETQYFGPGTRLLVL.

V gene TRBV19 combines with J gene TRBJ1-6; D uncertain. There are 16 residues in the CDR3. Deletions cut 2 bases from V and 9 bases from J, with 17 bases between. CDR1 is LNHDA and CDR2 is SQIVND in the germline V gene (reference sequence). Here the CDR3 reads CASSIYDGSAGSPLHF. The CDR3 DNA reads TGTGCCAGTAGTATATACGACGGTTCCGCTGGTTCACCCCTCCACTTT. The entire variable domain, with the rest obtained from reference TRBV19 and TRBJ1-6, is as follows: DGGITQSPKYLFRKEGQNVTLSCEQNLNHDAMYWYRQDPGQGLRLIYYSQIVNDFQKGDIAEGYSVSREKKESFPLTVTSAQKNPTAFYLCASSIYDGSAGSPLHFGNGTRLTVT.

The chain uses TRBV7-8 and TRBJ1-1; D is ambiguous. The CDR3 spans 14 residues. The V gene's germline CDR1 is SGHVS and CDR2 FQNEAQ. Trimming pared 5 bases from V and 4 bases from J, leaving 14 bases between. The CDR3 region has the DNA TGTGCCAGCAGCACTAGACATTGGGGCACTGAAGCTTTCTTT. Its protein is CASSTRHWGTEAFF.

This chain joins TRBV19 and TRBJ1-5; 8 nucleotides align to TRBD1. The CDR3 has 15 amino acids. Germline trimming cut 5 bases from V and 3 bases from J; bases unmatched to any gene: 6. Germline CDR1 is LNHDA and CDR2 is SQIVND (reference sequence). This CDR3 is CASSLSTGANQPQHF. The CDR3 DNA sequence: TGTGCCAGTAGTTTATCGACAGGGGCCAATCAGCCCCAGCATTTT.

The chain combines TRBV7-9 with TRBJ1-5; no clear D. The CDR3 sequence is 14 residues long. The V and J ends lost 5 bases and 0 bases respectively, with 8 bases between them. Germline V gene data show CDR1 as SEHNR and CDR2 as FQNEAQ (reference sequence). In DNA form, the CDR3 reads TGTGCCAGCAGCGGACCGAATAGCAATCAGCCCCAGCATTTT. Amino acid sequence: CASSGPNSNQPQHF.

The chain carries TRBV20-1 and TRBJ1-2; D is perhaps TRBD1 (5 bases). Germline V gene sequence: CDR1 DFQATT, CDR2 SNEGSKA (reference sequence). The CDR3 is 14 residues long. V gave up 6 bases and J gave up 7 bases, with 21 bases separating them. CDR3 sequence reads: CSASEGLTGRGYTF. CDR3 in DNA: TGCAGTGCGAGTGAAGGGTTAACGGGACGTGGCTACACCTTC.

V is TRBV6-1 and J is TRBJ2-7; D uncertain. This CDR3 has 15 amino acids. Trimming left V 2 bases short and J 0 bases short, with 11 bases between. Germline V gene data show CDR1 as MNHNS and CDR2 as SASEGT. The CDR3 here is CASSERAAASYEQYF. For the CDR3, the DNA is TGTGCCAGCAGTGAACGTGCAGCAGCCTCCTACGAGCAGTACTTC.

This chain connects TRBV14 to TRBJ2-1, with D perhaps TRBD1 (6 bases). Trimming shortened V by 4 bases and J by 2 bases, and 24 bases separated the two germline ends. The CDR3 is 19 amino acids. The germline gives CDR1 SGHDN, CDR2 FVKESK. CDR3 coding DNA: TGTGCCAGCAGCCGACAGAGGGTGGTTCGGGACACCGCCTACAATGAGCAGTTCTTC. Translated, it gives CASSRQRVVRDTAYNEQFF.

This clone was observed a few times. The chain has TRBV7-9 and TRBJ1-1; no definite D call. Trimming stripped 3 bases from V and 5 bases from J, with 7 bases between. The germline V gene has CDR1 SEHNR and CDR2 FQNEAQ (reference sequence). The length of the CDR3 is 12 residues. The CDR3 DNA sequence: TGTGCCAGCAGCTTCTCGACGACTGAAGCTTTCTTT. Translating gives CASSFSTTEAFF.

The V and J genes are TRBV20-1 and TRBJ1-2; 8 bases agree with TRBD1. Looked up from germline, CDR1 is DFQATT and CDR2 is SNEGSKA (reference sequence). This CDR3 is 13 amino acids long. The junction had 5 bases not matched to a gene; V was cut back by 3 bases and J by 5 bases. The CDR3 region is CSASQGAQYGYTF. For the CDR3, the DNA is TGCAGTGCTAGTCAGGGGGCTCAGTATGGCTACACCTTC.

This chain connects TRBV4-1 to TRBJ2-7; TRBD2 is a possible D gene (6 bases). The CDR3 is made up of 14 amino acids. With 4 bases removed from V and 3 bases from J, the gap between germline ends came to 13 bases. The germline V gene has CDR1 MGHRA and CDR2 YSYEKL. CDR3 coding DNA: TGCGCCAGCAGCCCCCGGGACTCCTTCTACGAGCAGTACTTC. Its translation: CASSPRDSFYEQYF.

The genes are TRBV12-1 and TRBJ2-3; TRBD2, the table's D call, was not compared with the DNA. TRBV12-1 is flagged as a pseudogene. The CDR3 spans 21 residues. CDR3 coding DNA: TGTGCCAGCAGCTTTGCACTGTTTCCTCGAACTAGCGGGGGAAACACAGATACGCAGTATTTT. Translated, it gives CASSFALFPRTSGGNTDTQYF.

This clone was detected only once. The chain uses TRBV5-1 and TRBJ1-4; 7 bases fit TRBD1. Germline CDR1 reads SGHRS; CDR2 reads YFSETQ. The CDR3 totals 15 residues. V lost 3 bases and J lost 3; bases outside the gene matches: 5. The CDR3 sequence: CASSSGGQANEKLFF. Here the CDR3 DNA reads TGCGCCAGCAGCTCTGGTGGACAGGCTAATGAAAAACTGTTTTTT.

The rearrangement uses TRBV6-5 and TRBJ1-1, with 7 bases fitting TRBD1. The CDR3 has 15 residues. CDR1 and CDR2 from the germline V gene are MNHEY and SVGAGI. V gave up 7 bases and J gave up 3 bases; unmatched junction bases: 11. The CDR3 nucleotides read TGTGCCAGCAAACGGCAAGCAGGGGGGTACACTGAAGCTTTCTTT. Amino acids: CASKRQAGGYTEAFF.

This clone has a handful of counts. The CDR3 bases are TGTGCCTGGAGTGAACAGAATAGCAATCAGCCCCAGCATTTT. Translating it yields CAWSEQNSNQPQHF. The chain has TRBV30 and TRBJ1-5; the D is unclear. The CDR3 runs 14 residues. V lost 1 base, J lost 0 bases, and 7 bases lay in between. Germline V CDR1 and CDR2: GTSNPN, SVGIG (reference sequence).

This clone was seen a single time. The genes are TRBV19 and TRBJ1-6, with D tentatively TRBD1 (5 bases). The CDR3 is 16 residues long. V lost 2 bases and J 14 bases, leaving 22 bases between the germline ends. Germline-derived CDR1 and CDR2 are LNHDA and SQIVND (reference sequence). The CDR3 is CASSIIGVGTGDTLHF. CDR3 DNA sequence: TGTGCCAGTAGTATAATAGGCGTCGGAACAGGTGATACCCTCCACTTT.

The V gene is TRBV6-5, the J gene TRBJ2-7; D is perhaps TRBD1 (6 bases). Deletions cut 2 bases from V and 6 bases from J, with 20 bases between. Germline V gene lookup returns CDR1 MNHEY and CDR2 SVGAGI. This CDR3 has 16 amino acids. CDR3 in amino acids: CASSYRIGQTRGEQYF. CDR3 DNA sequence: TGTGCCAGCAGTTACCGAATTGGACAGACAAGGGGCGAGCAGTACTTC.

This clone appeared once. The CDR3: CASSPQSQETQYF. The DNA for the CDR3 is TGTGCCAGCTCACCACAGTCGCAAGAGACCCAGTACTTC. J is TRBJ2-5 and V is TRBV18; unclear D gene. Trimming pared 1 base from V and 2 bases from J, leaving 5 bases between. The CDR3 length is 13 residues. The V gene's germline CDR1 is KGHSH and CDR2 LQKENI.

The chain has TRBV6-5 and TRBJ1-5; D might be TRBD1 (5 bases). Trimming pared 7 bases from V and 1 base from J, leaving 11 bases between. Germline V lookup: CDR1 MNHEY, CDR2 SVGAGI. This CDR3 is built from 14 residues. The CDR3: CASTDGGSNQPQHF. The CDR3 DNA reads as TGTGCCAGCACCGATGGGGGGAGCAATCAGCCCCAGCATTTT.

The chain recombines TRBV6-1 with TRBJ1-2; the D gene is possibly TRBD1 (5 bases). This CDR3 region has 15 residues. The germline CDR1 and CDR2 sequences are MNHNS and SASEGT. Between the trimmed V and J ends, which lost 3 bases and 1 base, there was a span of 12 bases. The CDR3 nucleotides are TGTGCCAGCAGTGAGAGTGGGGGGGTTAACTATGGCTACACCTTC. It is translated as CASSESGGVNYGYTF.

This sequence joins TRBV5-4 and TRBJ2-5; TRBD2 aligns across 11 bases. CDR3 length: 15 residues. The trim removed 5 bases at V and 5 bases at J, leaving 8 bases unmatched. The germline V gene has CDR1 SGHNT and CDR2 YYREEE (reference sequence). The DNA of the CDR3 is TGTGCCAGCAGTTTTAGCGGGGGGGCAGGGGAGACCCAGTACTTC. Its translation: CASSFSGGAGETQYF. Based on the CDR3 plus reference TRBV5-4 and TRBJ2-5, the full variable domain is ETGVTQSPTHLIKTRGQQVTLRCSSQSGHNTVSWYQQALGQGPQFIFQYYREEENGRGNFPPRFSGLQFPNYSSELNVNALELDDSALYLCASSFSGGAGETQYFGPGTRLLVL.

As to this clone: Other DNA sequences within the sample encode an identical CDR3. This chain uses TRBV5-1 with TRBJ1-2; 7 nucleotides match TRBD1. The CDR3 consists of 12 residues. Germline CDR1 and CDR2: SGHRS and YFSETQ. V was clipped by 0 bases and J by 7 bases; unmatched bases: 0. The CDR3 sequence is CASSLDRGGYTF. The CDR3 nucleotides read TGCGCCAGCAGCTTGGACAGGGGTGGCTACACCTTC.

This chain uses TRBV27 with TRBJ2-3; D is unresolved. Germline V gene lookup returns CDR1 MNHEY and CDR2 SMNVEV (reference sequence). The CDR3 is 15 amino acids. V was shortened by 0 bases and J by 2 bases, with 9 bases between the two germline ends. CDR3 amino acids: CASSLSRQATDTQYF. CDR3 DNA sequence: TGTGCCAGCAGTTTATCTCGCCAGGCCACAGATACGCAGTATTTT.

This chain links TRBV28 with TRBJ1-2; D uncertain. The CDR3 consists of 16 residues. Germline assignment: CDR1 MDHEN and CDR2 SYDVKM. Trimming took off 3 bases at V and 2 bases at J, with 16 bases between the two ends. The CDR3 coding sequence is TGTGCCAGCAGTTTTCCTCTTGGGAGGGCCAACTATGGCTACACCTTC. Protein sequence: CASSFPLGRANYGYTF.

The chain uses TRBV5-1 and TRBJ2-5; 10 bases align to TRBD2. The CDR3 is 15 amino acids. Unmatched junction bases numbered 6, after V lost 7 bases and J lost 0 bases. Germline V gene sequence: CDR1 SGHRS, CDR2 YFSETQ. The DNA of the CDR3 is TGCGCCAGCCAACATAGCGGGGGGTACCAAGAGACCCAGTACTTC. This gives the protein CASQHSGGYQETQYF. The variable domain in full, with the rest retrieved from reference TRBV5-1 and TRBJ2-5, is KAGVTQTPRYLIKTRGQQVTLSCSPISGHRSVSWYQQTPGQGLQFLFEYFSETQRNKGNFPGRFSGRQFSNSRSEMNVSTLELGDSALYLCASQHSGGYQETQYFGPGTRLLVL.

The chain joins TRBV6-1 to TRBJ1-1; no firm D call. From germline, CDR1 is MNHNS and CDR2 SASEGT. This CDR3 has 15 amino acids. V gave up 2 bases and J gave up 4 bases, with 14 bases separating them. The CDR3 nucleotides read TGTGCCAGCAGTGAACCCATCCGGTGGAGCACTGAAGCTTTCTTT. This codes for CASSEPIRWSTEAFF.

The chain uses TRBV19 and TRBJ2-1; D tentatively fits TRBD1 or TRBD2 (6 bases each). V lost 7 bases, J lost 0 bases, and 22 bases lay in between. In germline, CDR1 is LNHDA, CDR2 SQIVND (reference sequence). The CDR3 runs 18 residues. DNA for the CDR3: TGTGCCAGTACCATACCCGTACGGGGGCTCCCCTCCTACAATGAGCAGTTCTTC. Translating gives CASTIPVRGLPSYNEQFF.